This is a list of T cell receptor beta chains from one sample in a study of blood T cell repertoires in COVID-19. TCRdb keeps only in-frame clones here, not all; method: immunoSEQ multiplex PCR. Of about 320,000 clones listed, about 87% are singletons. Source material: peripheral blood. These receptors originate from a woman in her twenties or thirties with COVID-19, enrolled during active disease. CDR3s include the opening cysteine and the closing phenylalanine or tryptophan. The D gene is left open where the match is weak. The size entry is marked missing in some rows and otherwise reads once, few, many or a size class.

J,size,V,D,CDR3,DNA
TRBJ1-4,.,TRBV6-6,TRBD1,CASSRETGVVEKLFF,TGTGCCAGCAGTAGAGAAACAGGGGTTGTTGAAAAACTGTTTTTT
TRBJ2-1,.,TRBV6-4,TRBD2,CASRRTSGGANEQFF,TGTGCCAGCAGGCGAACTAGCGGGGGGGCCAATGAGCAGTTCTTC
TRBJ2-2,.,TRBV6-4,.,CASSEKGGGTGELFF,TGTGCCAGCAGTGAGAAGGGAGGGGGCACCGGGGAGCTGTTTTTT
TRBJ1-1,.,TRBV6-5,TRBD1,CASIPQGLNTEAFF,TGTGCCAGCATCCCACAGGGGCTGAACACTGAAGCTTTCTTT
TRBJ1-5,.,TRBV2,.,CASSEARDQPQHF,TGTGCCAGCAGTGAAGCGAGGGATCAGCCCCAGCATTTT
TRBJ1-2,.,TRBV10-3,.,CAISASTDYGYTF,TGTGCCATCAGTGCGTCAACAGACTATGGCTACACCTTC
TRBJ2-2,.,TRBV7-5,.,CARSPDLTSANTGELFF,TGTGCCAGAAGCCCAGACCTCACTAGCGCTAACACCGGGGAGCTGTTTTTT
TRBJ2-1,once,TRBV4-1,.,CASSQAPFGGGINEQFF,TGCGCCAGCAGCCAAGCCCCGTTTGGCGGGGGCATCAATGAGCAGTTCTTC
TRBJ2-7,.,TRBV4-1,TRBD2,CASSPGLAGAFTYEQYF,TGCGCCAGCAGCCCCGGACTAGCGGGGGCCTTCACCTACGAGCAGTACTTC
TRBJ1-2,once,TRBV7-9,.,CASSLDGVRGGGYTF,TGTGCCAGCAGCTTAGATGGCGTCAGGGGTGGCGGCTACACCTTC